The 27 T cell receptor beta chains in this list originate from one sample, sequenced in a study of T cell repertoires in cytomegalovirus infection. TCRdb reprocessed the reads via MiXCR and lists one record per CDR3 protein. The sample lists around 260,000 distinct CDR3 sequences; approximately 9.2% were seen once. Sequencing was carried out using PBMCs. The receptors derive from a human donor in good health (CMV status not recorded). Some clones in this sample may be carry-over from other donors' samples.

At least ten counts were recorded for this clonotype. The chain couples TRBV11-3 to TRBJ2-3, with 9 positions matching TRBD2. The CDR3 consists of 16 residues. CDR1 is SGHNT and CDR2 is YENEEA in the germline V gene. The J segment lost 1 base and the V segment lost 0 bases, leaving 2 bases of the junction unmatched. The CDR3 spells CASSLEGGRGTDTQYF. As DNA, the CDR3 is TGTGCCAGCAGCTTAGAGGGCGGGAGGGGCACAGATACGCAGTATTTT.

This clonotype was recorded many times. The chain employs TRBV27 and TRBJ2-7; D gene uncertain. This CDR3 is 16 amino acids long. Deletions cut 2 bases from V and 2 bases from J, with 16 bases between. In germline, CDR1 is MNHEY, CDR2 SMNVEV (reference sequence). CDR3 DNA sequence: TGTGCCAGCAGTTTAACAGCGACTCGGAAGGCCTACGAGCAGTACTTC. Translated: CASSLTATRKAYEQYF.

This clonotype was counted a few times. The chain carries TRBV2 and TRBJ1-5, with D possibly being TRBD1 (5 bases). Germline V gene data show CDR1 as SNHLY and CDR2 as FYNNEI. The CDR3 sequence is 13 residues long. The V and J ends lost 7 bases and 3 bases respectively, with 10 bases between them. The CDR3, as DNA: TGTGCCAGCATTCGACAGCCCAATCAGCCCCAGCATTTT. This sequence encodes CASIRQPNQPQHF.

This clonotype turned up a few times. V is TRBV28 and J is TRBJ1-6, with D unclear. V was trimmed by 6 bases and J by 9 bases, leaving 9 bases between them. The CDR3 is 12 residues long. Germline loops: CDR1 MDHEN, CDR2 SYDVKM. The CDR3 coding sequence is TGTGCCAGCAGCCAGGACGGTTCACCCCTCCACTTT. Protein sequence: CASSQDGSPLHF.

This clonotype has a count of ten or more. V and J are TRBV7-2 and TRBJ2-7, with TRBD2 matching over 9 bases. Unmatched junction bases numbered 7, after V lost 0 bases and J lost 7 bases. The CDR3 runs 15 residues. The germline CDR1 and CDR2 sequences are SGHTA and FQGNSA. The CDR3 is CASSLASSGTWEQYF. The DNA for the CDR3 is TGTGCCAGCAGCTTAGCGTCTAGCGGGACGTGGGAGCAGTACTTC.

The table lists this clonotype with many counts. The J gene is TRBJ1-1, the V gene TRBV7-2, with 7 bases fitting TRBD1. This CDR3 is 13 amino acids long. V lost 1 base, J lost 10 bases, and 6 bases stayed unmatched. Germline V gives CDR1 SGHTA, CDR2 FQGNSA. The CDR3 sequence is CASSLEGAQGAFF. The DNA for the CDR3 is TGTGCCAGCAGCTTAGAGGGGGCCCAGGGAGCTTTCTTT.

This clonotype has a count of ten or more. The rearrangement joins TRBV10-3 to TRBJ1-1; 7 bases are a match to TRBD1. Per the germline V gene, CDR1 is ENHRY and CDR2 is SYGVKD. CDR3 length equals 13 residues. Germline trimming cut 2 bases from V and 11 bases from J; bases unmatched to any gene: 8. DNA for the CDR3: TGTGCCATCAGTGAGGCCAGGGGGGATTTGGCTTTCTTT. It yields the protein CAISEARGDLAFF.

This clonotype showed up many times. The chain is built from TRBV7-2 and TRBJ1-6; 8 nucleotides line up with TRBD1. The ends lost 0 bases at V and 8 bases at J; junction bases unmatched: 3. The CDR3 length is 15 residues. The germline V gene encodes CDR1 SGHTA and CDR2 FQGNSA. In DNA, the CDR3 is TGTGCCAGCAGCTTAGCCGGGACAGGCGATTCACCCCTCCACTTT. Translated: CASSLAGTGDSPLHF.

The gene calls are TRBV30 and TRBJ1-5; maybe TRBD1 (5 bases). Between the trimmed V and J ends, which lost 2 bases and 4 bases, there was a span of 18 bases. Germline CDR1 and CDR2: GTSNPN and SVGIG (reference sequence). This CDR3 is 16 amino acids long. CDR3 coding DNA: TGTGCCTGGAGTCCGGCTTGGGACGTCGGGAATCAGCCCCAGCATTTT. It translates to CAWSPAWDVGNQPQHF.

This clonotype was seen many times. This sequence joins TRBV7-3 and TRBJ2-7, with D possibly TRBD2 on 6 matching bases. CDR3 size: 15 residues. The V end was cut by 1 base, the J end by 0 bases, with 10 bases between. Germline V gives CDR1 SGHTA, CDR2 FQGTGA. The CDR3 DNA reads TGTGCCAGCAGCTTAATGGGCGGGACCTCCTACGAGCAGTACTTC. It encodes CASSLMGGTSYEQYF.

The chain has TRBV12-3 or TRBV12-4 and TRBJ1-2, with D perhaps matching TRBD1 (6 bases). The V gene lost 3 bases and the J gene lost 6 bases, with 11 bases spanning the gap. The CDR3 extends over 13 amino acids. The CDR3 coding sequence is TGTGCCAGCAGTTTTGGGGGCCCTAATGGCTACACCTTC. Translation: CASSFGGPNGYTF.

This clonotype was detected a few times. The V call is TRBV4-1, the J call TRBJ2-7; D gene uncertain. The V end lost 1 base, the J end lost 3 bases, and 13 bases lay between the germline ends. CDR1 is MGHRA, CDR2 YSYEKL, per germline. The CDR3 is made up of 15 amino acids. The CDR3 reads CASSQVLADGYEQYF. The CDR3, as DNA: TGCGCCAGCAGCCAAGTCCTGGCTGACGGCTACGAGCAGTACTTC.

The chain combines TRBV6-2 or TRBV6-3 with TRBJ1-5, with 7 nucleotides matching TRBD1. The germline CDR1 and CDR2 sequences are MNHEY and SVGEGT. V shed 4 bases and J 1 base; nucleotides not matched to a gene: 7. The CDR3 has 16 amino acids. CDR3 sequence reads: CASSSPWTGSNQPQHF. The CDR3 nucleotides are TGTGCCAGCAGTTCTCCTTGGACAGGAAGCAATCAGCCCCAGCATTTT.

J is TRBJ1-2 and V is TRBV28; D is unresolved. The ends were cut back, 4 bases at V and 2 bases at J, with 14 bases in the middle. Germline CDR1 is MDHEN and CDR2 is SYDVKM. This CDR3 is 15 amino acids long. The CDR3 DNA reads TGTGCCAGCAGTTACGGGATTGGATCCAACTATGGCTACACCTTC. Its protein product is CASSYGIGSNYGYTF.

This rearrangement joins TRBV5-1 to TRBJ2-7, with 8 bases matching TRBD2. There are 13 residues in the CDR3. Germline CDR1 and CDR2: SGHRS and YFSETQ. V shed 4 bases and J 4 bases; nucleotides not matched to a gene: 4. This CDR3 reads CASSTGGGYEQYF. The CDR3 bases are TGCGCCAGCAGCACGGGAGGGGGTTACGAGCAGTACTTC.

The V gene is TRBV20-1, the J gene TRBJ2-1, with TRBD2 matching 10 bases. With V trimmed by 5 bases and J by 4 bases, 20 bases remained unmatched. Germline CDR1 and CDR2: DFQATT and SNEGSKA (reference sequence). This CDR3 is built from 19 residues. The CDR3 sequence: CSAQREGLSNFWSYNEQFF. DNA of the CDR3: TGCAGTGCTCAGCGGGAGGGCCTCTCAAATTTCTGGTCGTACAATGAGCAGTTCTTC.

This clonotype was found many times. The rearrangement joins TRBV7-2 to TRBJ1-1, with a tentative D call TRBD1 (5 bases). Trimming took off 2 bases at V and 4 bases at J, with 11 bases between the two ends. The germline gives CDR1 SGHTA, CDR2 FQGNSA. CDR3 length: 14 residues. The CDR3 region has the DNA TGTGCCAGCAGCTTACAGGGTTCGGGCACTGAAGCTTTCTTT. This sequence encodes CASSLQGSGTEAFF.

Ten or more counts support this clonotype. The V and J genes are TRBV2 and TRBJ2-1; no definite D call. Between the trimmed V and J ends, which lost 6 bases and 5 bases, there was a span of 17 bases. CDR3 length: 15 amino acids. From germline, CDR1 is SNHLY and CDR2 FYNNEI. The CDR3 reads CASSGPPRQNNEQFF. CDR3 nucleotides: TGTGCCAGCAGCGGGCCCCCTAGACAAAACAATGAGCAGTTCTTC.

The sample holds many counts of this clonotype. The chain carries TRBV7-2 and TRBJ2-3; tentative D call: TRBD2 (6 bases). Trimming stripped 5 bases from V and 2 bases from J, with 17 bases between. The CDR3 is 16 residues long. Germline lookup yields CDR1 SGHTA and CDR2 FQGNSA. The chain's CDR3 is CASSGAGTLNTDTQYF. The CDR3 region has the DNA TGTGCCAGCAGCGGGGCGGGGACTCTTAACACAGATACGCAGTATTTT.

The J gene is TRBJ2-5, the V gene TRBV3-1; 8 nucleotides line up with TRBD2. This CDR3 comprises 16 residues. V shed 0 bases, J shed 7 bases, and the junction held 10 bases outside the gene matches. In germline, CDR1 is LGHDT, CDR2 YNNKEL (reference sequence). This CDR3 reads CASSQEGLELVGTQYF. CDR3 DNA: TGTGCCAGCAGCCAAGAGGGACTAGAGTTGGTTGGGACCCAGTACTTC.

Many counts were recorded for this clonotype. The CDR3 bases are TGTGCCAGCAGCGTCACCATGGCTGGAAACACCATATATTTT. This encodes CASSVTMAGNTIYF. The chain combines TRBV6-8 with TRBJ1-3; D remains ambiguous. This CDR3 is 14 amino acids long. The V end lost 6 bases, the J end lost 2 bases, and 11 bases lay between the germline ends. CDR1 and CDR2 (germline): MNHGY, SAAAGT.

The chain has TRBV30 and TRBJ1-4; TRBD1 is a possible D gene (5 bases). Deletions cut 3 bases from V and 2 bases from J, with 16 bases between. Germline V gene sequence: CDR1 GTSNPN, CDR2 SVGIG (reference sequence). This CDR3 has 16 residues. The CDR3 loop is CAWSQTGYGTNEKLFF. The CDR3, as DNA: TGTGCCTGGAGCCAAACAGGTTATGGTACTAATGAAAAACTGTTTTTT.

CDR3 in DNA: TGTGCCAGCAGTTTAAGACTTCGTTCCTACGAGCAGTACTTC. Residues: CASSLRLRSYEQYF. The V and J genes are TRBV27 and TRBJ2-7; D remains unclear. CDR1 and CDR2 from the germline V gene are MNHEY and SMNVEV (reference sequence). There are 14 residues in the CDR3. V lost 2 bases to trimming and J lost 1 base, with 9 bases between them.

This clonotype was counted ten times or more. The V and J genes are TRBV7-2 and TRBJ2-1; possibly TRBD2 for D (7 bases). The V and J ends lost 0 bases and 0 bases respectively, with 12 bases between them. Germline loops: CDR1 SGHTA, CDR2 FQGNSA. The CDR3 covers 17 residues. This CDR3 is CASSLAGAGASYNEQFF. The DNA of the CDR3 is TGTGCCAGCAGCTTAGCGGGGGCGGGGGCCTCCTACAATGAGCAGTTCTTC.

This clonotype was counted at least ten times. The rearrangement joins TRBV7-9 to TRBJ1-1, with D possibly TRBD1 on 6 matching bases. Between the trimmed V and J ends, which lost 5 bases and 0 bases, there was a span of 19 bases. The CDR3 spans 17 residues. Germline V lookup: CDR1 SEHNR, CDR2 FQNEAQ (reference sequence). The CDR3 reads CASSQRGGELVNTEAFF. The CDR3 coding sequence is TGTGCCAGCAGCCAGCGAGGGGGGGAACTTGTGAACACTGAAGCTTTCTTT.

Many counts were recorded for this clonotype. The chain combines TRBV4-3 with TRBJ1-1; unclear D gene. The CDR3 spans 12 residues. The V and J ends lost 0 bases and 9 bases respectively, with 8 bases between them. Germline CDR1 reads LGHNA; CDR2 reads YSLEER. DNA for the CDR3: TGCGCCAGCAGCCAAGATCGCCAGAAAGCTTTCTTT. It specifies CASSQDRQKAFF.

In its sample, this clonotype was seen many times. This chain joins TRBV11-3 and TRBJ2-2, with D possibly TRBD1 on 6 matching bases. Trimming took 7 bases from V and 5 from J, leaving 17 bases between them. CDR3 length: 15 residues. Germline V lookup: CDR1 SGHNT, CDR2 YENEEA. CDR3 bases: TGTGCCAGCAACCCGGAAGGGGGTTGGACCGGGGAGCTGTTTTTT. Translating gives CASNPEGGWTGELFF.